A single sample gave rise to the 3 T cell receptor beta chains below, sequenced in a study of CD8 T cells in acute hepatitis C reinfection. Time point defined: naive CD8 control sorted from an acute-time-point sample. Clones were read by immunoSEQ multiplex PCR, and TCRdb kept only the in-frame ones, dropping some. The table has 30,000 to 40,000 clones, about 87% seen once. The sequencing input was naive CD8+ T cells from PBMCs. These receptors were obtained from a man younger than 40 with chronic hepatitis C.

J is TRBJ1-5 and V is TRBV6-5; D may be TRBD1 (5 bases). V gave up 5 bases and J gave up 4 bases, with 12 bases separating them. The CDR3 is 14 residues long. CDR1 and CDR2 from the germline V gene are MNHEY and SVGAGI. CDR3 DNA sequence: TGTGCCAGCAGTCCGTGGGGCGGTAATCAGCCCCAGCATTTT. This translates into CASSPWGGNQPQHF.

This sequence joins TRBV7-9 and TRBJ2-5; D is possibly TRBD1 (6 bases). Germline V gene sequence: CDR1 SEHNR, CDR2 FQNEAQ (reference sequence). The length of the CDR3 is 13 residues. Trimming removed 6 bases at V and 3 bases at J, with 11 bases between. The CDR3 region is CASRRTEEETQYF. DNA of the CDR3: TGTGCCAGCAGGAGGACAGAAGAAGAGACCCAGTACTTC.

CDR3 region: CASGPAGGDTGELFF. CDR3 sequence (DNA): TGTGCCAGCGGACCCGCGGGTGGCGACACCGGGGAGCTGTTTTTT. The chain has TRBV5-4 and TRBJ2-2; perhaps TRBD2 as D (5 bases). Deletions cut 7 bases from V and 3 bases from J, with 16 bases between. Germline loops: CDR1 SGHNT, CDR2 YYREEE (reference sequence). This CDR3 region has 15 residues. Drawing the rest from reference TRBV5-4 and TRBJ2-2, the complete variable domain is ETGVTQSPTHLIKTRGQQVTLRCSSQSGHNTVSWYQQALGQGPQFIFQYYREEENGRGNFPPRFSGLQFPNYSSELNVNALELDDSALYLCASGPAGGDTGELFFGEGSRLTVL.